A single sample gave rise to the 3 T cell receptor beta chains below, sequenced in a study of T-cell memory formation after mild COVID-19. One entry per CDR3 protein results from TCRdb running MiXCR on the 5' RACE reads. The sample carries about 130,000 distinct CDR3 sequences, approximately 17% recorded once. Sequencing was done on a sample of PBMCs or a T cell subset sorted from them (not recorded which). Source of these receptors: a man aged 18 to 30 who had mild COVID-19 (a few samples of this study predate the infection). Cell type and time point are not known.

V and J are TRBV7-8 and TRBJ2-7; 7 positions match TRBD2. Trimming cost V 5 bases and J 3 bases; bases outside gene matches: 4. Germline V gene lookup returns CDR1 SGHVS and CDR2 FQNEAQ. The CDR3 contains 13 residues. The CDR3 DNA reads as TGTGCCAGCAGCAGCGGGACTCTCTACGAGCAGTACGTC. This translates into CASSSGTLYEQYV.

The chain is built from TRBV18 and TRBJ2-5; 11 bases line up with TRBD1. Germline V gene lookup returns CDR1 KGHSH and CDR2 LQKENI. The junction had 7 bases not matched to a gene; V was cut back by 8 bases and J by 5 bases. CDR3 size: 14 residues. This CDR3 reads CASRWTGGKETQYF. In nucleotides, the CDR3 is TGTGCCAGCCGGTGGACAGGGGGCAAGGAGACCCAGTACTTC.

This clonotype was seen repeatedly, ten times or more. CDR3 residues: CATRRQNLSSYEQYV. In DNA form, the CDR3 reads TGTGCCACCAGGAGACAGAATCTAAGCTCCTACGAGCAGTACGTC. V and J are TRBV24-1 and TRBJ2-7; D may be TRBD1 (5 bases). CDR1 is KGHDR, CDR2 SFDVKD, per germline. The V gene lost 7 bases and the J gene lost 0 bases, with 15 bases spanning the gap. This CDR3 is 15 amino acids long.